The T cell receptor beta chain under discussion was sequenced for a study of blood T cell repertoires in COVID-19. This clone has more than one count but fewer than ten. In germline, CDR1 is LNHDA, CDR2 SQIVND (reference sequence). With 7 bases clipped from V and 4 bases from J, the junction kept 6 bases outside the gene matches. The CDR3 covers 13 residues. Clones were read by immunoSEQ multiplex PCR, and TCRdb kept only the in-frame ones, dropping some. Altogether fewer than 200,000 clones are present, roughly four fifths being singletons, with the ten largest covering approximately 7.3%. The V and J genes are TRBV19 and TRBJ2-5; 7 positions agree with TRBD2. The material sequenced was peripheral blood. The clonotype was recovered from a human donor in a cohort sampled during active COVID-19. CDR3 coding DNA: TGTGCCAGTACCCCTAGCGGCGGAGAGACCCAGTACTTC. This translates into CASTPSGGETQYF.